This record concerns one T cell receptor beta chain sequence. Only in-frame clones appear in the TCRdb table, and some are missing; sequencing was by immunoSEQ multiplex PCR. There are roughly 70,000 clones in the sample; roughly four fifths occur only once, and under 8.5% lies in the top ten. V lost 0 bases, J lost 3 bases, and 5 bases lay in between. The germline gives CDR1 GTSNPN, CDR2 SVGIG (reference sequence). This CDR3 comprises 12 residues. The source of the sample is a study of T cell responses to AZD1222 COVID-19 vaccine. This sample comprised peripheral blood, obtained 28 days after the second AZD1222 dose. The chain employs TRBV30 and TRBJ2-5; D is ambiguous. This TCR was sampled from an adult who received the AZD1222 COVID-19 vaccine. The CDR3 region is CAWSVQKETQYF. CDR3 in DNA: TGTGCCTGGAGTGTACAGAAAGAGACCCAGTACTTC.